Below, 21 T cell receptor beta chains from the same sample are listed, as sequenced in a study of blood T cell repertoires in COVID-19. TCRdb's table, derived via immunoSEQ multiplex PCR, lists solely in-frame clones and lacks some. The table lists 340,000 or so clones, about 86% of them singletons. What was sequenced was PBMCs or T cells enriched from blood (not recorded which). Source of these receptors: a woman aged 40 to 55 with acute COVID-19.

This clone was observed a few times. The J gene is TRBJ1-6, the V gene TRBV7-2; maybe TRBD1 (5 bases). CDR3 length: 13 amino acids. Germline CDR1 SGHTA, CDR2 FQGNSA. Trimming removed 9 bases at V and 5 bases at J, with 11 bases between. The chain's CDR3 is CASSQGNNSPLHF. CDR3 bases: TGTGCCAGTTCTCAGGGAAATAATTCACCCCTCCACTTT.

This clone was counted only a few times. The V and J genes are TRBV19 and TRBJ1-2; unclear D gene. The germline V gene has CDR1 LNHDA and CDR2 SQIVND (reference sequence). Trimming pared 1 base from V and 1 base from J, leaving 7 bases between. CDR3 length equals 14 residues. The CDR3 DNA is TGTGCCAGTAGTATAGTCGGACTTAACTATGGCTACACCTTC. Translated: CASSIVGLNYGYTF.

The J gene is TRBJ2-7, the V gene TRBV5-5; D ambiguous. Trimming removed 4 bases from V and 1 base from J, with 12 bases in between. Per germline, CDR1 SGHKS and CDR2 YYEKEE (reference sequence). The CDR3 runs 14 residues. This chain's CDR3 is CASSPSEVSYEQYF. CDR3 in DNA: TGTGCCAGCAGCCCATCCGAGGTATCCTACGAGCAGTACTTC.

The chain couples TRBV7-2 to TRBJ1-1; 10 bases align to TRBD1. Per germline, CDR1 SGHTA and CDR2 FQGNSA. Germline trimming cut 3 bases from V and 5 bases from J; bases unmatched to any gene: 6. The CDR3 has 15 amino acids. CDR3 DNA sequence: TGTGCCAGCAGCTTTGGGACAGGGGCTCGGACTGAAGCTTTCTTT. It codes for CASSFGTGARTEAFF. Filled out from reference TRBV7-2 and TRBJ1-1, the complete variable domain reads GAGVSQSPSNKVTEKGKDVELRCDPISGHTALYWYRQSLGQGLEFLIYFQGNSAPDKSGLPSDRFSAERTGGSVSTLTIQRTQQEDSAVYLCASSFGTGARTEAFFGQGTRLTVV.

V is TRBV7-9 and J is TRBJ1-2; possibly TRBD1 for D (5 bases). The CDR3 totals 15 residues. With 5 bases removed from V and 4 bases from J, the gap between germline ends came to 17 bases. The V gene's germline CDR1 is SEHNR and CDR2 FQNEAQ (reference sequence). The CDR3 sequence: CASSPSGGYLYGYTF. The CDR3 coding sequence is TGTGCCAGCAGCCCCAGCGGGGGTTACCTCTATGGCTACACCTTC.

The chain has TRBV6-5 and TRBJ1-2; D remains ambiguous. Trimming stripped 7 bases from V and 5 bases from J, with 17 bases between. The germline V gene encodes CDR1 MNHEY and CDR2 SVGAGI. The CDR3 is made up of 14 amino acids. As DNA, the CDR3 is TGTGCCAGCAAAGCCTTTCCCGGGGAGTATGGCTACACCTTC. Translating gives CASKAFPGEYGYTF.

The rearrangement joins TRBV5-1 to TRBJ2-7, with 14 bases lining up with TRBD2. The V and J ends lost 1 base and 7 bases, in that order; junction bases with no gene match: 4. Germline loops: CDR1 SGHRS, CDR2 YFSETQ. The CDR3 runs 15 residues. CDR3 loop: CASSLLGLAGDEQYF. The DNA for the CDR3 is TGCGCCAGCAGCTTGTTGGGACTAGCGGGGGATGAGCAGTACTTC.

The chain recombines TRBV11-3 with TRBJ2-2; 8 bases agree with TRBD1. V shed 1 base, J shed 0 bases, and the junction held 10 bases outside the gene matches. The CDR3 is 19 residues long. CDR1 and CDR2 from the germline V gene are SGHNT and YENEEA. CDR3 coding DNA: TGTGCCAGCAGCTTAGTCGTGTGGCAGGGGGCGACGAACACCGGGGAGCTGTTTTTT. Protein: CASSLVVWQGATNTGELFF.

This sequence joins TRBV15 and TRBJ1-5, with TRBD1 matching over 9 bases. V gave up 2 bases and J gave up 0 bases; unmatched junction bases: 8. Germline CDR1 LNHNV, CDR2 YYDKDF (reference sequence). This CDR3 has 18 amino acids. Here the CDR3 reads CATSRKGQGTNSNQPQHF. The CDR3 DNA is TGTGCCACCAGCAGAAAAGGACAGGGGACAAATAGCAATCAGCCCCAGCATTTT.

This sequence joins TRBV2 and TRBJ1-6, with a tentative D call TRBD1 (6 bases). Trimming pared 7 bases from V and 6 bases from J, leaving 16 bases between. Germline lookup yields CDR1 SNHLY and CDR2 FYNNEI. This CDR3 spans 15 amino acids. The CDR3 DNA is TGTGCCAGCACTCGGGCGGGGGCGCTTAATTCACCCCTCCACTTT. Translating gives CASTRAGALNSPLHF.

This clone has just one count. The chain joins TRBV5-1 to TRBJ2-1; perhaps TRBD1 as D (5 bases). Trimming removed 4 bases at V and 5 bases at J, with 19 bases between. CDR1 is SGHRS, CDR2 YFSETQ, per germline. The CDR3 length is 16 residues. The CDR3 DNA follows: TGCGCCAGCAGCGACACATTAAGGGGCCCAAACAATGAGCAGTTCTTC. It yields the protein CASSDTLRGPNNEQFF.

V is TRBV5-6 and J is TRBJ2-7; unclear D gene. V was trimmed by 0 bases and J by 5 bases, leaving 9 bases between them. The CDR3 loop spans 13 amino acids. The germline gives CDR1 SGHDT, CDR2 YYEEEE. CDR3 protein: CASSLEVSNEQYF. CDR3 DNA sequence: TGTGCCAGCAGCTTGGAGGTTAGCAACGAGCAGTACTTC.

The V call is TRBV5-4, the J call TRBJ2-7; 9 bases align to TRBD1. After removal of 4 bases from V and 1 base from J, the junction contained 12 bases not matched to a gene. Germline CDR1 SGHNT, CDR2 YYREEE (reference sequence). The CDR3 is made up of 17 amino acids. The CDR3 nucleotides read TGTGCCAGCAGCGCCATGACCGGGACAGGGACTTCCTACGAGCAGTACTTC. Translating gives CASSAMTGTGTSYEQYF.

The chain uses TRBV19 and TRBJ1-2, with 8 bases that match TRBD1. The germline gives CDR1 LNHDA, CDR2 SQIVND (reference sequence). Germline trimming cut 6 bases from V and 4 bases from J; bases unmatched to any gene: 13. CDR3 length: 16 amino acids. CDR3 protein: CASRAGDRYPSYGYTF. In nucleotides, the CDR3 is TGTGCCAGTAGGGCCGGGGACAGGTACCCGTCCTATGGCTACACCTTC. The full variable domain, rest sourced from reference TRBV19 and TRBJ1-2, is DGGITQSPKYLFRKEGQNVTLSCEQNLNHDAMYWYRQDPGQGLRLIYYSQIVNDFQKGDIAEGYSVSREKKESFPLTVTSAQKNPTAFYLCASRAGDRYPSYGYTFGSGTRLTVV.

The chain is built from TRBV18 and TRBJ1-3; maybe TRBD1 (5 bases). The CDR3 extends over 14 amino acids. Germline CDR1 and CDR2: KGHSH and LQKENI. V shed 7 bases and J shed 3 bases, with 13 bases lying between them. As DNA, the CDR3 is TGTGCCAGCTTGCCGGGACTTGATGGAAACACCATATATTTT. Translating gives CASLPGLDGNTIYF.

V gene TRBV3-1 (or the pseudogene TRBV3-2) combines with J gene TRBJ1-1, with unresolved D. Trimming stripped 1 base from V and 5 bases from J, with 5 bases between. The length of the CDR3 is 12 residues. CDR1 is LGHDT and CDR2 is YNNKEL in the germline V gene (reference sequence). The CDR3 bases are TGTGCCAGCAGCCAAGGTCGTACTGAAGCTTTCTTT. This sequence encodes CASSQGRTEAFF.

The CDR3 nucleotides read TGTGCCAGCAGGCCCCTGATTTCGGGGGTCGAGCAGTACTTC. Translated: CASRPLISGVEQYF. The chain recombines TRBV27 with TRBJ2-7; the D gene is possibly TRBD2 (6 bases). CDR3 length: 14 residues. V was clipped by 6 bases and J by 6 bases, with 18 bases between them. Germline values: CDR1 MNHEY, CDR2 SMNVEV (reference sequence).

The chain's CDR3 is CASSQINSGEKLFF. DNA of the CDR3: TGTGCCAGCAGCCAGATTAATAGCGGTGAAAAACTGTTTTTT. This rearrangement joins TRBV5-4 to TRBJ1-4; D is undetermined. With 4 bases removed from V and 7 bases from J, the gap between germline ends came to 14 bases. The CDR3 loop spans 14 amino acids. CDR1 is SGHNT, CDR2 YYREEE, per germline (reference sequence).

V usage is TRBV27 and J usage is TRBJ2-7; a possible D gene is TRBD2 (6 bases). CDR1 and CDR2 from the germline V gene are MNHEY and SMNVEV (reference sequence). The V gene lost 2 bases and the J gene lost 6 bases, with 14 bases spanning the gap. This CDR3 has 14 amino acids. CDR3 protein: CASSLRRGGTEQYF. The CDR3 coding sequence is TGTGCCAGCAGTTTAAGACGGGGAGGCACCGAGCAGTACTTC.

The chain employs TRBV4-1 and TRBJ2-1, with 8 bases that match TRBD1. In germline, CDR1 is MGHRA, CDR2 YSYEKL. This CDR3 has 14 residues. V was pared by 2 bases and J by 7 bases, with 4 bases of the junction left unmatched. The CDR3, as DNA: TGCGCCAGCAGCCAAACAGGGGGTAAAAATGAGCAGTTCTTC. Translated, it gives CASSQTGGKNEQFF.

This chain joins TRBV19 and TRBJ1-5; the match to TRBD1 covers 8 bases. The CDR3 is 17 residues long. Trimming cost V 4 bases and J 6 bases; bases outside gene matches: 14. CDR1 is LNHDA, CDR2 SQIVND, per germline (reference sequence). CDR3 in amino acids: CASSTDRAKYPGQPQHF. As DNA, the CDR3 is TGTGCCAGTAGTACGGACAGGGCCAAATATCCTGGTCAGCCCCAGCATTTT. The variable domain in full, completed from reference TRBV19 and TRBJ1-5, reads DGGITQSPKYLFRKEGQNVTLSCEQNLNHDAMYWYRQDPGQGLRLIYYSQIVNDFQKGDIAEGYSVSREKKESFPLTVTSAQKNPTAFYLCASSTDRAKYPGQPQHFGDGTRLSIL.